The next 15 T cell receptor beta chains were all read from a single sample in a study of untreated major depressive disorder. Study findings and constraints: CD4+ T cells from depressed patients used TRBV05-01 (Vbeta 5.1) more often than controls.

The antigens for these receptors are not known. Measured with immunoSEQ multiplex PCR; TCRdb has only the in-frame clones, and not every one. The table includes about 13,000 clones, around 90% detected once. Material: CD4+ T cells from PBMCs. These receptors all come from a young man with major depressive disorder.

The chain is built from TRBV10-1 and TRBJ2-3; D possibly uses TRBD1 or TRBD2 (6 bases each). Germline V gene data show CDR1 as WNHNN and CDR2 as SYGVQD (reference sequence). This CDR3 spans 15 amino acids. V was cut by 0 bases and J by 3 bases, with 10 bases left in between. CDR3 sequence: CASSESRGVTDTQYF. The CDR3 coding sequence is TGCGCCAGCAGTGAGTCGAGGGGGGTGACAGATACGCAGTATTTT.

This chain connects TRBV21-1 to TRBJ2-4; the table's D call, TRBD1, was not checked against the DNA. TRBV21-1 is marked as a pseudogene. The CDR3 runs 16 residues. The CDR3, as DNA: TGTGCCAGCAGCGCTCGAAGCCAGGGAACCAAAAACATTCAGTACTTC. It specifies CASSARSQGTKNIQYF.

The gene calls are TRBV5-4 and TRBJ2-3; D might be TRBD2 (6 bases). Germline CDR1 reads SGHNT; CDR2 reads YYREEE (reference sequence). The V end was cut by 0 bases, the J end by 3 bases, with 11 bases between. The CDR3 runs 15 residues. The CDR3 loop is CASSLDFGGTDTQYF. CDR3 in DNA: TGTGCCAGCAGCTTGGATTTTGGGGGGACAGATACGCAGTATTTT.

This chain connects TRBV2 to TRBJ2-3; no clear D gene. The CDR3 is 13 amino acids. Trimming cost V 4 bases and J 1 base, with 6 bases left between them. The germline gives CDR1 SNHLY, CDR2 FYNNEI. The CDR3 spells CASSGHRTDTQYF. The CDR3 nucleotides are TGTGCCAGCAGTGGACACCGCACAGATACGCAGTATTTT.

V gene TRBV7-6 combines with J gene TRBJ2-2; tentatively, D is TRBD1 (5 bases). Germline CDR1 SGHVS, CDR2 FNYEAQ. V gave up 2 bases and J gave up 0 bases, with 13 bases separating them. The CDR3 length is 17 residues. CDR3 nucleotide sequence: TGTGCCAGCAGCTTAACTTCGACAGTCTCGAACACCGGGGAGCTGTTTTTT. Its translation: CASSLTSTVSNTGELFF.

The chain combines TRBV12-5 with TRBJ1-6; D ambiguous. The V and J ends lost 0 bases and 1 base respectively, with 10 bases between them. Germline V CDR1 and CDR2: LGHNT, FRNRAP. The CDR3 runs 17 residues. In DNA form, the CDR3 reads TGTGCTAGTGGTTTGGTAATCCCGGGATCCTATAATTCACCCCTCCACTTT. Encoded protein: CASGLVIPGSYNSPLHF. Full variable domain (remainder filled in from reference TRBV12-5 and TRBJ1-6): DARVTQTPRHKVTEMGQEVTMRCQPILGHNTVFWYRQTMMQGLELLAYFRNRAPLDDSGMPKDRFSAEMPDATLATLKIQPSEPRDSAVYFCASGLVIPGSYNSPLHFGNGTRLTVT.

The chain links TRBV5-4 to TRBJ2-3, with D possibly matching TRBD1 (5 bases). Trimming took 1 base from V and 2 from J, leaving 8 bases between them. Germline CDR1 is SGHNT and CDR2 is YYREEE (reference sequence). The CDR3 is 14 amino acids. The CDR3 loop reads CASSLRQYTDTQYF. The CDR3 DNA sequence: TGTGCCAGCAGCTTGCGACAGTACACAGATACGCAGTATTTT.

The rearrangement joins TRBV2 to TRBJ2-7; possible D gene TRBD1, 5 bases. V lost 5 bases and J lost 2, with 7 bases in between. Germline values: CDR1 SNHLY, CDR2 FYNNEI. This CDR3 is built from 12 residues. The chain's CDR3 is CASSQTAYEQYF. CDR3 DNA sequence: TGTGCCAGCAGTCAGACAGCCTACGAGCAGTACTTC.

This chain connects TRBV6-1 to TRBJ1-4; D perhaps matches TRBD1 (5 bases). In germline, CDR1 is MNHNS, CDR2 SASEGT. CDR3 length: 16 amino acids. Trimming pared 3 bases from V and 5 bases from J, leaving 16 bases between. Here the CDR3 reads CASSDLQGGRNEKLFF. DNA for the CDR3: TGTGCCAGCAGTGACCTTCAGGGAGGGAGAAATGAAAAACTGTTTTTT.

The genes are TRBV27 and TRBJ2-3; D perhaps matches TRBD2 (6 bases). V was clipped by 4 bases and J by 2 bases, with 10 bases between them. This CDR3 spans 14 amino acids. Germline CDR1 reads MNHEY; CDR2 reads SMNVEV (reference sequence). The CDR3 here is CASSYKDYTDTQYF. The CDR3 nucleotides are TGTGCCAGCAGTTATAAGGACTACACAGATACGCAGTATTTT.

The chain combines TRBV7-9 with TRBJ1-1; no clear D gene. CDR1 and CDR2 from the germline V gene are SEHNR and FQNEAQ (reference sequence). V gave up 5 bases and J gave up 2 bases, with 18 bases separating them. The CDR3 contains 16 residues. The CDR3 protein is CASSPPQSRFNTEAFF. The CDR3 bases are TGTGCCAGCAGCCCCCCTCAGAGCAGATTTAACACTGAAGCTTTCTTT. Using reference TRBV7-9 and TRBJ1-1 for the parts outside the CDR3, the full variable domain is DTGVSQNPRHKITKRGQNVTFRCDPISEHNRLYWYRQTLGQGPEFLTYFQNEAQLEKSRLLSDRFSAERPKGSFSTLEIQRTEQGDSAMYLCASSPPQSRFNTEAFFGQGTRLTVV.

The V call is TRBV5-1, the J call TRBJ2-1; 8 bases are a match to TRBD1. The CDR3 is made up of 14 amino acids. After removal of 4 bases from V and 6 bases from J, the junction contained 6 bases not matched to a gene. Germline assignment: CDR1 SGHRS and CDR2 YFSETQ. The CDR3 protein is CASSQGQGGNEQFF. Written as DNA, the CDR3 is TGCGCCAGCAGCCAAGGACAGGGCGGCAATGAGCAGTTCTTC.

The chain couples TRBV6-6 to TRBJ1-1, with unresolved D. The CDR3 spans 12 residues. CDR1 is MNHNY, CDR2 SVGAGI, per germline (reference sequence). Trimming stripped 6 bases from V and 1 base from J, with 6 bases between. The CDR3 coding sequence is TGTGCCAGCAGCCGCCGGAACACTGAAGCTTTCTTT. This codes for CASSRRNTEAFF.

The chain uses TRBV6-1 and TRBJ1-2; D perhaps matches TRBD1 (6 bases). The germline V and J ends were trimmed by 5 bases and 3 bases, with 19 bases remaining between them. CDR1 and CDR2 from the germline V gene are MNHNS and SASEGT. The CDR3 extends over 16 amino acids. The CDR3: CASSQEWGAPYYGYTF. In DNA form, the CDR3 reads TGTGCCAGCAGTCAAGAGTGGGGGGCACCTTACTATGGCTACACCTTC.

The chain has TRBV5-1 and TRBJ2-3, with 8 bases that match TRBD2. V lost 2 bases, J lost 1 base, and 0 bases stayed unmatched. The germline CDR1 and CDR2 sequences are SGHRS and YFSETQ. This CDR3 comprises 14 residues. The CDR3 protein is CASSFSGGTDTQYF. CDR3 nucleotide sequence: TGCGCCAGCAGCTTTAGCGGGGGCACAGATACGCAGTATTTT. Combining the CDR3 with reference TRBV5-1 and TRBJ2-3 gives the whole variable domain KAGVTQTPRYLIKTRGQQVTLSCSPISGHRSVSWYQQTPGQGLQFLFEYFSETQRNKGNFPGRFSGRQFSNSRSEMNVSTLELGDSALYLCASSFSGGTDTQYFGPGTRLTVL.